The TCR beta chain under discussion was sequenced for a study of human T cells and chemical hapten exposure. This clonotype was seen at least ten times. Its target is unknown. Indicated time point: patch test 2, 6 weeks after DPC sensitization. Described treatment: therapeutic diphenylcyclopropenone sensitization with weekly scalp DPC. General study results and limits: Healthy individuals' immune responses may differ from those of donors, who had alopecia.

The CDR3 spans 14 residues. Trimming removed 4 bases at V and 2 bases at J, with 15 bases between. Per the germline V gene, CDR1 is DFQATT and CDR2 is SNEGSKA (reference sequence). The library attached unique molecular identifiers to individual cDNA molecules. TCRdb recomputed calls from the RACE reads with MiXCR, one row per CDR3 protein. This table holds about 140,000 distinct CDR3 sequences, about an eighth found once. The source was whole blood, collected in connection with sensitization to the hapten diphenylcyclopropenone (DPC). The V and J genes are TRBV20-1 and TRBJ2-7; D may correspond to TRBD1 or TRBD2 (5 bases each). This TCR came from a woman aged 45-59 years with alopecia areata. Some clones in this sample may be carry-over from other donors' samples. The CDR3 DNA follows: TGCAGTGCTACAAGGACGGGGCCCACCTACGAGCAGTACTTC. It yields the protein CSATRTGPTYEQYF.